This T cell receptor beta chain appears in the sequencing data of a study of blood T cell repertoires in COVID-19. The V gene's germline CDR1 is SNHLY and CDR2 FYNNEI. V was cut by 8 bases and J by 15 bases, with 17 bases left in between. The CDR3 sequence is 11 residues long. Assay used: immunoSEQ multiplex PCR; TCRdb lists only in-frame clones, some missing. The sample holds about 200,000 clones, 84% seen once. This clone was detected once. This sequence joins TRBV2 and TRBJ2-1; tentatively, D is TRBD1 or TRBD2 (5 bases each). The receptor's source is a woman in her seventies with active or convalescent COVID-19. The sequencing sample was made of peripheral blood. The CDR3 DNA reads TGTGCCAGCCGTGGGGGAGAGCTCCTGTTCTTC. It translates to CASRGGELLFF. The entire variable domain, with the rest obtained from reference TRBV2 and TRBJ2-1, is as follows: EPEVTQTPSHQVTQMGQEVILRCVPISNHLYFYWYRQILGQKVEFLVSFYNNEISEKSEIFDDQFSVERPDGSNFTLKIRSTKLEDSAMYFCASRGGELLFFGPGTRLTVL.